This TCR beta chain originates from a study of post-analysis software for immune sequencing data. Study conclusions and caveats: When patients were compared with controls, four to six TRBV segments were more frequent, TRBV5-6, TRBV5-1 and TRBV20-1 among them. Compared with controls, patients showed significantly lower normalized Chao1 diversity. Samples sharing a preparation batch grouped tightly together when assessed by F measure.

Unique molecular identifiers were built into the TCR beta cDNA libraries. Each CDR3 protein is one row after TCRdb ran MiXCR on the PCR reads. This sample has roughly 180,000 distinct CDR3 sequences, with approximately 30% found just once. For this clonotype: Antigen: not known.

The CDR3 covers 14 residues. Germline V gives CDR1 MNHEY, CDR2 SVGEGT. V was shortened by 7 bases and J by 3 bases, with 13 bases between the two germline ends. The genes are TRBV6-2 or TRBV6-3 and TRBJ2-1; D unclear. Sequencing used blood. This clonotype was sampled from a girl aged 10 to 17 with multiple sclerosis. The CDR3 bases are TGTGCCAGCATGGAACCCCTCTACTACAATGAGCAGTTCTTC. The encoded protein is CASMEPLYYNEQFF.